Listed below are T cell receptor beta chains from one sample, sequenced in a study of OX40 agonist ivuxolimab in advanced cancers. Profiled with immunoSEQ multiplex PCR; TCRdb holds only in-frame clones, not every one. The sample lists roughly 51,000 clones, 85% to 90% seen once, with 1.4% in the top ten. Material: CD4+ or CD8+ T cells sorted from blood, obtained in a trial of the OX40 agonist ivuxolimab. These receptors were obtained from an adult with an advanced solid tumor such as melanoma, head and neck, liver or kidney cancer. The CDR3 runs from the conserved cysteine through the conserved F or W. D genes are given only for firm matches. The size field is filled for only some rows; it gives once, few, many or a size class.

>TRBJ2-3|-|-|TRBV11-2|15
TGTGCCAGCAGCCCCGGACGGACTAGCACAGATACGCAGTATTTT
CASSPGRTSTDTQYF
>TRBJ1-3|TRBD1|-|TRBV19|15
TGTGCCAGTAGTACCGGGACAGAGGTTGGAAACACCATATATTTT
CASSTGTEVGNTIYF
>TRBJ1-2|-|-|TRBV4-1|13
TGCGCCAGCAGCCAGATAGGAGATTATGGCTACACCTTC
CASSQIGDYGYTF
>TRBJ2-7|-|-|TRBV15|13
TGTGCCACCAGCAGAGAGTCAGGATACGAGCAGTACTTC
CATSRESGYEQYF
>TRBJ2-1|-|-|TRBV5-4|17
TGTGCCAGCAGCTCGACAGCCGGGACCACCCCCTACAATGAGCAGTTCTTC
CASSSTAGTTPYNEQFF
>TRBJ1-1|-|-|TRBV23-1|12
TGCGCCTGGAGGGGGATGAACACTGAAGCTTTCTTT
CAWRGMNTEAFF
>TRBJ1-3|-|-|TRBV6-1|14
TGTGCCAGCAGTGAACTCGCGTCCGGAAACACCATATATTTT
CASSELASGNTIYF
>TRBJ2-2|TRBD2|-|TRBV12-5|17
TGTGCTAGTGGTACAGGGGCCGGGACTAGCGTCACCGGGGAGCTGTTTTTT
CASGTGAGTSVTGELFF
>TRBJ1-4|TRBD1|once|TRBV28|16
TGTGCCAGCAGTTCCGAGGGGGCTGGCACTAATGAAAAACTGTTTTTT
CASSSEGAGTNEKLFF
>TRBJ1-5|TRBD1|-|TRBV2|13
TGTGCCAGCGGGACAGCAAACAATCAGCCCCAGCATTTT
CASGTANNQPQHF
>TRBJ2-5|-|-|TRBV25-1|16
TGTGCCAGCAGTGCCAACGCCGGGGGATACAAAGAGACCCAGTACTTC
CASSANAGGYKETQYF
>TRBJ1-5|-|-|TRBV10-3|14
TGTGCCATCAGTGACCACGGAAGCAATCAGCCCCAGCATTTT
CAISDHGSNQPQHF
>TRBJ1-6|-|once|TRBV6-5|15
TGTGCCAGCAGTACAGGGTACTCCTATAATTCACCCCTCCACTTT
CASSTGYSYNSPLHF
>TRBJ2-7|-|-|TRBV5-4|15
TGTGCCAGCAGCCTTATGGGGTTCGGAAACTACGAGCAGTACTTC
CASSLMGFGNYEQYF
>TRBJ2-3|-|-|TRBV6-5|14
TGTGCCAGCAGTTGGCGGGAATTCACAGATACGCAGTATTTT
CASSWREFTDTQYF
>TRBJ1-2|-|-|TRBV13|14
TGTGCCAGCAGCTTAACCGGGACGGATTATGGCTACACCTTC
CASSLTGTDYGYTF
>TRBJ1-1|-|-|TRBV19|14
TGTGCCAGTAGTGCCCCAGGGAGGGTAACTGAAGCTTTCTTT
CASSAPGRVTEAFF
>TRBJ2-2|TRBD1|-|TRBV11-3|17
TGTGCCAGCAGCTTAGGTCCGGGACAGGGGGCCAACGGGGAGCTGTTTTTT
CASSLGPGQGANGELFF
>TRBJ2-2|TRBD1|-|TRBV5-1|14
TGCGCCAGCAGTGCAGGACAGGGCGTCGGGGAGCTGTTTTTT
CASSAGQGVGELFF
>TRBJ2-3|-|-|TRBV6-1|14
TGTGCCAGCAGTCCAGGGTCGGGCACAGATACGCAGTATTTT
CASSPGSGTDTQYF
>TRBJ1-1|TRBD1|-|TRBV2|16
TGTGCCAGCAGTGAAAGGCGGACAGGACTTAACACTGAAGCTTTCTTT
CASSERRTGLNTEAFF
>TRBJ2-1|TRBD2|-|TRBV19|15
TGTGCCAGTAGTATGAACGGGGGGGCTTACAATGAGCAGTTCTTC
CASSMNGGAYNEQFF
>TRBJ2-7|TRBD1|-|TRBV5-4|16
TGTGCCAGCAGTGTTCTGCCGGGACAGCCCGCCTACGAGCAGTACTTC
CASSVLPGQPAYEQYF
>TRBJ2-7|-|-|TRBV28|13
TGTGCCAGCAGCCGAACCTTACGGTACGAGCAGTACTTC
CASSRTLRYEQYF
>TRBJ2-3|TRBD1|-|TRBV7-8|16
TGTGCCAGCAGCCCCGCCGGGACAGGGGCGGGAGATACGCAGTATTTT
CASSPAGTGAGDTQYF
>TRBJ1-3|-|-|TRBV2|15
TGTGCCAGCAGGGACAGAACATCCTCTGGAAACACCATATATTTT
CASRDRTSSGNTIYF
>TRBJ1-2|TRBD1|-|TRBV4-2|14
TGTGCCAGCAGCCCTGGGACAGGGACCTATGGCTACACCTTC
CASSPGTGTYGYTF
>TRBJ2-5|-|-|TRBV9|13
TGTGCCAGCAGCCCCCGGGGGAAGGAGACCCAGTACTTC
CASSPRGKETQYF
>TRBJ2-2|TRBD1|-|TRBV2|15
TGTGCCAGCAGCGAGCAGGGGGCGGACACCGGGGAGCTGTTTTTT
CASSEQGADTGELFF
>TRBJ2-1|TRBD2|-|TRBV5-8|15
TGTGCCAGCAGCTTGTTAGGCGGGAGGTGGAATGAGCAGTTCTTC
CASSLLGGRWNEQFF
>TRBJ1-2|TRBD1|-|TRBV28|15
TGTGCCAGCAGTTTTAGGACAGGGGGCGGCTATGGCTACACCTTC
CASSFRTGGGYGYTF
>TRBJ1-5|TRBD1|-|TRBV5-8|15
TGTGCCAGCAGCTTCGGACAGGCCAGGCGGGTGCCCCAGCATTTT
CASSFGQARRVPQHF
>TRBJ2-1|-|-|TRBV18|13
TGTGCCAGTTCCAGGGGGGACTACAGGGAGCAGTTCTTC
CASSRGDYREQFF
>TRBJ1-1|TRBD1|-|TRBV15|16
TGTGCCACCAGCCCACGACAGGGGGCTATTGACACTGAAGCTTTCTTT
CATSPRQGAIDTEAFF
>TRBJ2-2|-|-|TRBV4-1|16
TGCGCCAGCAGCCGTTTAGGGGGAGCGAACACCGGGGAGCTGTTTTTT
CASSRLGGANTGELFF
>TRBJ1-4|TRBD1|-|TRBV2|16
TGTGCCAGCAGCCCGCTACCGGGACAGGGGAGGGAAAAACTGTTTTTT
CASSPLPGQGREKLFF
>TRBJ2-2|TRBD1|-|TRBV19|15
TGTGCCAGTAGGTGGACAGGGGGCGCCCCCGGGGAGCTGTTTTTT
CASRWTGGAPGELFF
>TRBJ2-5|-|-|TRBV5-8|11
TGTGCCAGCAGCGGAGGACGACCCCAGTACTTC
CASSGGRPQYF
>TRBJ2-7|TRBD1|-|TRBV11-2|14
TGTGCCAGCACTGAGGGACAGAGAGCCTACGAGCAGTACTTC
CASTEGQRAYEQYF
>TRBJ1-2|-|-|TRBV5-1|13
TGCGCCAGCAGCTGGTCCAAAGACTATGGCTACACCTTC
CASSWSKDYGYTF
>TRBJ2-5|-|-|TRBV7-2|13
TGTGCCAGCAGCTCCGGACAAGGGCGGACCCAGTACTTC
CASSSGQGRTQYF
>TRBJ1-1|TRBD1|few|TRBV28|16
TGTGCCAGTTCATCCGGGACAGGGCCTTCGAACACTGAAGCTTTCTTT
CASSSGTGPSNTEAFF
>TRBJ2-7|-|-|TRBV5-1|14
TGCGCCAGCAGCTTCGGGGGTATCGGAGACGAGCAGTACTTC
CASSFGGIGDEQYF
>TRBJ1-5|-|few|TRBV10-1|13
TGCGCCAGCAGTGCCGGACCAACTCAGCCCCAGCATTTT
CASSAGPTQPQHF
>TRBJ2-1|-|-|TRBV29-1|15
TGCAGCGTTGAGGGTGAGGGCAACAGGCACAATGAGCAGTTCTTC
CSVEGEGNRHNEQFF
>TRBJ2-7|-|once|TRBV7-8|14
TGTGCCAGCACCCTCCAGGCAGGGCCCTACGAGCAGTACTTC
CASTLQAGPYEQYF
>TRBJ2-3|TRBD2|-|TRBV5-1|16
TGCGCCAGCAGCTTGCCACTAGCGTCTAGCACAGATACGCAGTATTTT
CASSLPLASSTDTQYF
>TRBJ2-5|-|-|TRBV4-2|15
TGTGCCAGCAGACAGACACCTACCTCCCCAGAGACCCAGTACTTC
CASRQTPTSPETQYF
>TRBJ2-1|TRBD2|once|TRBV5-1|13
TGCGCCAGCAGCCGCCCTAGCGGCAATGAGCAGTTCTTC
CASSRPSGNEQFF
>TRBJ2-2|-|-|TRBV13|16
TGTGCCAGCAGACGAGGAGAGGGTAGAGAGACCGGGGAGCTGTTTTTT
CASRRGEGRETGELFF